Given below is one TCR beta chain in context. Clones were read by immunoSEQ multiplex PCR, and TCRdb kept only the in-frame ones, dropping some. This table has 190,000 or so clones, around four fifths appearing once. This entry is derived from a study of blood T cell repertoires in COVID-19. The V gene end was trimmed by 8 bases and the J gene end by 1 base; junction bases not matched to a gene: 6. This CDR3 comprises 14 residues. Germline assignment: CDR1 SQVTM and CDR2 ANQGSEA. The TCR was taken from a man in his forties who had recovered from COVID-19. The sample was PBMCs or T cells enriched from blood (not recorded which). The gene calls are TRBV29-1 and TRBJ2-3; TRBD2 matches at 10 bases. As DNA, the CDR3 is TGCAGCTCCCTCGGGACTAGCGGCACAGATACGCAGTATTTT. It translates to CSSLGTSGTDTQYF.